The clone carrying this T cell receptor beta chain has a handful of counts. These data originate in a study of CD8 T cells in ankylosing spondylitis. By quantitative 5'-RACE with molecular barcodes, the TCR beta libraries were made. In TCRdb, the 5' RACE reads were re-called with MiXCR into one record per CDR3 protein. This table has a few hundred thousand distinct CDR3 sequences, approximately 10% appearing once. Trimming pared 1 base from V and 4 bases from J, leaving 10 bases between. Germline-derived CDR1 and CDR2 are DFQATT and SNEGSKA (reference sequence). The length of the CDR3 is 13 residues. This receptor was identified in a female donor with ankylosing spondylitis or in good health (not recorded which). V is TRBV20-1 and J is TRBJ2-5; TRBD2 might be the D (5 bases). Sequencing used blood, either unsorted or a sorted T cell fraction (not recorded which). This CDR3 reads CSARGTGRETQYF. DNA for the CDR3: TGCAGTGCTAGAGGGACGGGGAGAGAGACCCAGTACTTC.